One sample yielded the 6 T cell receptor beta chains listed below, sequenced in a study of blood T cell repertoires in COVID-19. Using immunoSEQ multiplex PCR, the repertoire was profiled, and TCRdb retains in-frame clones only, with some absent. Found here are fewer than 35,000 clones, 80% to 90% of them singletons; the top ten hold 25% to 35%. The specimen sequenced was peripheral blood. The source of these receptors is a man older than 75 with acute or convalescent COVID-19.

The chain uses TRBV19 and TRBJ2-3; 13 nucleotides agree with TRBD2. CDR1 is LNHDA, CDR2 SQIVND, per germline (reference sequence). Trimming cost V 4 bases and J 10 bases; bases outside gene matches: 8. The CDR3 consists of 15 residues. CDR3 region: CASSTRLAGGLAQYF. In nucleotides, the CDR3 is TGTGCCAGTAGTACGCGACTAGCGGGAGGTTTAGCGCAGTATTTT. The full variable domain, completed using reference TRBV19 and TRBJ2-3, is DGGITQSPKYLFRKEGQNVTLSCEQNLNHDAMYWYRQDPGQGLRLIYYSQIVNDFQKGDIAEGYSVSREKKESFPLTVTSAQKNPTAFYLCASSTRLAGGLAQYFGPGTRLTVL.

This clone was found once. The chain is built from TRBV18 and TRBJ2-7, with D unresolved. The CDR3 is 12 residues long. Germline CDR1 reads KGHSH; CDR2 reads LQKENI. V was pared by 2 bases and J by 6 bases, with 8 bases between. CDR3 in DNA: TGTGCCAGCTCACCAAGCCCCTTCGAGCAGTACTTC. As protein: CASSPSPFEQYF.

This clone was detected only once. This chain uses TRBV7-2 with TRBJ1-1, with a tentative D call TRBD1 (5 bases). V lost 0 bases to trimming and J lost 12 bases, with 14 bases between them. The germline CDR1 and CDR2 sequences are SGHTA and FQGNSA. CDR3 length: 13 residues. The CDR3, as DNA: TGTGCCAGCAGCTTAGCGTCTGGGGGGACGACTTTCTTT. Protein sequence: CASSLASGGTTFF.

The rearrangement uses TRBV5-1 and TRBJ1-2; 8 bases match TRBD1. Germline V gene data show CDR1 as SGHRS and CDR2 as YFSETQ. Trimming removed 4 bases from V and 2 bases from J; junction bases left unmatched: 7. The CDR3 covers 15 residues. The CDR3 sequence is CASSLYGQGNYGYTF. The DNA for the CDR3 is TGCGCCAGCAGCCTGTACGGACAGGGAAACTATGGCTACACCTTC.

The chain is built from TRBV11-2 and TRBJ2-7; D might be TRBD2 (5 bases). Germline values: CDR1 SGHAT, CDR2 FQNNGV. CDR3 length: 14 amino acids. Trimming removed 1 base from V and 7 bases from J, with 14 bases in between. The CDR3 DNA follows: TGTGCCAGCAGCTTAGGATTCGATCGGAGGGAGCAGTACTTC. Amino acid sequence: CASSLGFDRREQYF.

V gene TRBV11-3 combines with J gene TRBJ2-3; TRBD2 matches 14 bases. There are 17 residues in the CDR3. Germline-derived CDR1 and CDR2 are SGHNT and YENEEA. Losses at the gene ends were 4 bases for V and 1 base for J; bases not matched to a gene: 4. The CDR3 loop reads CASSSRLAGGGTDTQYF. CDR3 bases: TGTGCCAGCAGCTCTCGACTAGCGGGAGGGGGCACAGATACGCAGTATTTT.